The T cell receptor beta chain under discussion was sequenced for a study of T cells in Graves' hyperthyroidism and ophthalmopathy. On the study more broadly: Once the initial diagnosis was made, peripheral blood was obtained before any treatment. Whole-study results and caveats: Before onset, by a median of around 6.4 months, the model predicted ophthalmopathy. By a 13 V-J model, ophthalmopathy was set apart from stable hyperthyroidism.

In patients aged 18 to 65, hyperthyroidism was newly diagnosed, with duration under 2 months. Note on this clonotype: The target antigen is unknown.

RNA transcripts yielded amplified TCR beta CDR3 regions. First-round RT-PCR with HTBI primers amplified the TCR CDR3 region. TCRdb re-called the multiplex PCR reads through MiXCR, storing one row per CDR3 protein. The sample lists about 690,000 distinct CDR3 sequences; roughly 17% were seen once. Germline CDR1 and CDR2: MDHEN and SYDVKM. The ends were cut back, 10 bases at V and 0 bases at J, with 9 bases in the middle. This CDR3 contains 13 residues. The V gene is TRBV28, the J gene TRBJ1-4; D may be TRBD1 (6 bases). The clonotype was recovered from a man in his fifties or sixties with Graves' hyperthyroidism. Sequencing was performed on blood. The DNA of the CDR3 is TGTGCCACTGGACAGCCAACTAATGAAAAACTGTTTTTT. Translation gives CATGQPTNEKLFF. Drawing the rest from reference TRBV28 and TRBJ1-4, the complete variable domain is DVKVTQSSRYLVKRTGEKVFLECVQDMDHENMFWYRQDPGLGLRLIYFSYDVKMKEKGDIPEGYSVSREKKERFSLILESASTNQTSMYLCATGQPTNEKLFFGSGTQLSVL.